Presented here are 14 T cell receptor beta chains from one specimen sequenced in a study of blood T cell repertoires in COVID-19. Repertoires were generated with immunoSEQ multiplex PCR, while TCRdb's copy carries only in-frame clones and drops some. The sample has around 200,000 clones, about 83% seen once. The sequencing sample was made of peripheral blood. Receptor source: a woman between 35 and 50 years old with active or convalescent COVID-19.

J is TRBJ2-7 and V is TRBV11-3, with D tentatively TRBD1 (6 bases). The CDR3 is 13 residues long. The V gene's germline CDR1 is SGHNT and CDR2 YENEEA. Between the trimmed V and J ends, which lost 5 bases and 4 bases, there was a span of 12 bases. CDR3 region: CASSATGGYEQYF. Here the CDR3 DNA reads TGTGCCAGCAGCGCGACAGGCGGGTACGAGCAGTACTTC.

The V gene is TRBV30, the J gene TRBJ2-3; D is possibly TRBD2 (6 bases). From germline, CDR1 is GTSNPN and CDR2 SVGIG (reference sequence). The V and J ends lost 5 bases and 2 bases respectively, with 11 bases between them. The CDR3 sequence is 13 residues long. CDR3 nucleotides: TGTGCCTGGGTCCGGGACTTCACAGATACGCAGTATTTT. Amino acid sequence: CAWVRDFTDTQYF.

This chain uses TRBV2 with TRBJ2-7; TRBD1 agrees at 11 bases. The CDR3 length is 17 residues. The V gene end was trimmed by 6 bases and the J gene end by 2 bases; junction bases not matched to a gene: 12. CDR1 and CDR2 from the germline V gene are SNHLY and FYNNEI. The CDR3 sequence is CASRLGTGGFSTYEQYF. The CDR3 nucleotides are TGTGCCAGCAGACTGGGGACAGGGGGGTTCTCCACCTACGAGCAGTACTTC.

This sequence joins TRBV6-5 and TRBJ2-7, with D uncertain. Germline V lookup: CDR1 MNHEY, CDR2 SVGAGI. V was trimmed by 0 bases and J by 4 bases, leaving 13 bases between them. This CDR3 comprises 15 residues. CDR3 sequence (DNA): TGTGCCAGCAGTTACTCCCAAGAGCACTTTTACGAGCAGTACTTC. Translating it yields CASSYSQEHFYEQYF.

This chain joins TRBV7-9 and TRBJ2-1; D not resolved. The CDR3 length is 14 residues. Germline V gives CDR1 SEHNR, CDR2 FQNEAQ (reference sequence). Trimming took 5 bases from V and 9 from J, leaving 17 bases between them. The CDR3 region has the DNA TGTGCCAGCAGCCTAACATTGGGCTTTGCTGAGCAGTTCTTC. Protein: CASSLTLGFAEQFF. Full variable domain (remainder filled in from reference TRBV7-9 and TRBJ2-1): DTGVSQNPRHKITKRGQNVTFRCDPISEHNRLYWYRQTLGQGPEFLTYFQNEAQLEKSRLLSDRFSAERPKGSFSTLEIQRTEQGDSAMYLCASSLTLGFAEQFFGPGTRLTVL.

The V gene is TRBV3-1 (or the pseudogene TRBV3-2), the J gene TRBJ1-1; TRBD1 matches 8 bases. The germline V gene encodes CDR1 LGHDT and CDR2 YNNKEL (reference sequence). V shed 6 bases and J 1 base; nucleotides not matched to a gene: 1. CDR3 length: 13 residues. CDR3 bases: TGTGCCAGCAGGGGACAGGAGAACACTGAAGCTTTCTTT. This gives the protein CASRGQENTEAFF.

The chain combines TRBV2 with TRBJ2-1, with D maybe TRBD1 (6 bases). In germline, CDR1 is SNHLY, CDR2 FYNNEI. There are 14 residues in the CDR3. The ends were cut back, 5 bases at V and 3 bases at J, with 11 bases in the middle. CDR3 nucleotide sequence: TGTGCCAGCAGTTTTACGACAGGCTACAATGAGCAGTTCTTC. This sequence encodes CASSFTTGYNEQFF.

The chain joins TRBV18 to TRBJ1-2, with no clear D. The CDR3 length is 15 residues. Between the trimmed V and J ends, which lost 3 bases and 3 bases, there was a span of 14 bases. Germline V CDR1 and CDR2: KGHSH, LQKENI. The CDR3 DNA sequence: TGTGCCAGCTCACCTAACTCGCTCCCCCACTATGGCTACACCTTC. This codes for CASSPNSLPHYGYTF.

The rearrangement joins TRBV5-4 to TRBJ1-2, with a weak D call TRBD1 (5 bases). The CDR3 sequence is 13 residues long. Trimming cost V 1 base and J 10 bases, with 14 bases left between them. Germline-derived CDR1 and CDR2 are SGHNT and YYREEE (reference sequence). Here the CDR3 reads CASSLPGPTSYTF. The CDR3 coding sequence is TGTGCCAGCAGCTTGCCAGGGCCCACGTCCTACACCTTC.

This clone has a handful of counts. The rearrangement uses TRBV27 and TRBJ2-5, with a weak D call TRBD2 (6 bases). V was trimmed by 3 bases and J by 4 bases, leaving 12 bases between them. The germline V gene encodes CDR1 MNHEY and CDR2 SMNVEV (reference sequence). The CDR3 spans 14 residues. Here the CDR3 reads CASSLVGGRETQYF. The CDR3, as DNA: TGTGCCAGCAGTTTGGTCGGGGGACGAGAGACCCAGTACTTC.

The chain combines TRBV11-2 with TRBJ2-7; 8 nucleotides match TRBD1. Per the germline V gene, CDR1 is SGHAT and CDR2 is FQNNGV. The CDR3 spans 16 residues. V dropped 2 bases and J dropped 5; count of bases not matched to a gene: 11. CDR3 sequence (DNA): TGTGCCAGCAGCTTAATCGGGGTGGACAGGGTCGACGAGCAGTACTTC. It specifies CASSLIGVDRVDEQYF.

The V call is TRBV3-1 (or the pseudogene TRBV3-2), the J call TRBJ1-6, with D tentatively TRBD1 (5 bases). This CDR3 is 15 amino acids long. The germline CDR1 and CDR2 sequences are LGHDT and YNNKEL (reference sequence). V shed 4 bases and J shed 5 bases, with 12 bases lying between them. Here the CDR3 reads CASSRGTVNNSPLHF. The CDR3 region has the DNA TGTGCCAGCAGCCGCGGGACGGTGAATAATTCACCCCTCCACTTT.

V is TRBV18 and J is TRBJ2-7, with D tentatively TRBD2 (5 bases). CDR1 is KGHSH and CDR2 is LQKENI in the germline V gene. The CDR3 has 15 amino acids. Trimming left V 4 bases short and J 1 base short, with 14 bases between. The CDR3 DNA is TGTGCCAGCTCACTAGGAGCAAGCGGATCCTACGAGCAGTACTTC. As protein: CASSLGASGSYEQYF.

The chain has TRBV7-5 and TRBJ1-2; TRBD1 reflects the table's D call only, with no check against the DNA. TRBV7-5 is shown as a pseudogene. The CDR3 consists of 12 residues. CDR3 DNA sequence: TGTGCCAGAAGCGCCAGGTACTATGGCTACACCTTC. It is translated as CARSARYYGYTF.